A single sample gave rise to the 26 T cell receptor beta chains below, sequenced in a study of graft-versus-host responses after intestinal transplantation. Sequenced by immunoSEQ multiplex PCR; TCRdb stores in-frame clones only, minus some. The sample records approximately 76,000 clones, approximately 80% being singletons. The antigens these receptors bind are not known. The sample consisted of unstimulated CD4+ T cells sorted from spleen or lymph node cells, taken before transplant. The receptors were gathered from a human donor who was the organ donor for an intestinal transplant.

Here the CDR3 reads CASSRQRTPTDTQYF. The CDR3 region has the DNA TGTGCCAGCAGCCGCCAGCGGACCCCCACAGATACGCAGTATTTT. The V gene is TRBV7-2, the J gene TRBJ2-3; the D gene is possibly TRBD2 (5 bases). This CDR3 has 15 residues. V gave up 5 bases and J gave up 2 bases, with 14 bases separating them. Germline CDR1 reads SGHTA; CDR2 reads FQGNSA.

In its sample, this clone was seen a few times. The rearrangement links TRBV21-1 to TRBJ1-1. TRBV21-1 is a documented pseudogene. CDR3 size: 15 residues. CDR3 sequence: CASSKLPGGRTEAFF. In DNA, the CDR3 is TGTGCCAGCAGCAAATTGCCAGGAGGAAGGACTGAAGCTTTCTTT.

The DNA for the CDR3 is TGTGCCAGCAGCGTTGCGGGTTTGGGGTCCGGGGAGCTGTTTTTT. Amino acid sequence: CASSVAGLGSGELFF. The chain carries TRBV7-3 and TRBJ2-2; TRBD2 is a possible D gene (5 bases). The CDR3 is 15 amino acids. The V and J ends lost 5 bases and 6 bases respectively, with 16 bases between them. Germline CDR1 and CDR2: SGHTA and FQGTGA.

The chain is built from TRBV30 and TRBJ1-1, with D perhaps TRBD1 (6 bases). V was cut by 5 bases and J by 4 bases, with 11 bases left in between. The V gene's germline CDR1 is GTSNPN and CDR2 SVGIG (reference sequence). The CDR3 contains 12 residues. CDR3 in DNA: TGTGCCTGGGACAGGAGTTCCACTGAAGCTTTCTTT. It specifies CAWDRSSTEAFF. Full variable domain (missing parts from reference TRBV30 and TRBJ1-1): SQTIHQWPATLVQPVGSPLSLECTVEGTSNPNLYWYRQAAGRGLQLLFYSVGIGQISSEVPQNLSASRPQDRQFILSSKKLLLSDSGFYLCAWDRSSTEAFFGQGTRLTVV.

This sequence joins TRBV19 and TRBJ1-2; weak D call: TRBD1 (5 bases). Trimming took 7 bases from V and 6 from J, leaving 12 bases between them. Germline assignment: CDR1 LNHDA and CDR2 SQIVND (reference sequence). CDR3 size: 12 residues. CDR3 sequence reads: CASTGRRNGYTF. The CDR3 DNA reads as TGTGCCAGTACAGGGAGGAGAAATGGCTACACCTTC.

The rearrangement uses TRBV5-3 and TRBJ2-2, with TRBD1 matching over 8 bases. TRBV5-3 is an ORF, and what it does is uncertain. Trimming cost V 5 bases and J 3 bases; bases outside gene matches: 12. This CDR3 spans 17 amino acids. Written as DNA, the CDR3 is TGTGCCAGAAGAAAAGCACGGACAGGGACGGACACCGGGGAGCTGTTTTTT. Translated, it gives CARRKARTGTDTGELFF.

The J gene is TRBJ2-2, the V gene TRBV28; D not resolved. V gave up 7 bases and J gave up 3 bases, with 6 bases separating them. This CDR3 has 12 amino acids. Germline lookup yields CDR1 MDHEN and CDR2 SYDVKM. CDR3 residues: CASMLDTGELFF. The CDR3 DNA follows: TGTGCCAGCATGCTAGACACCGGGGAGCTGTTTTTT.

The chain recombines TRBV7-2 with TRBJ2-3, with 13 bases matching TRBD2. This CDR3 contains 16 residues. J was trimmed by 5 bases and V by 0 bases; bases with no gene match: 2. The germline V gene has CDR1 SGHTA and CDR2 FQGNSA. CDR3: CASSLARTSGGDTQYF. The CDR3 DNA is TGTGCCAGCAGCTTAGCGCGGACTAGCGGGGGAGATACGCAGTATTTT.

This clone was seen once. The chain has TRBV5-4 and TRBJ1-1; D might be TRBD1 (5 bases). V was pared by 0 bases and J by 4 bases, with 13 bases between. Germline CDR1 is SGHNT and CDR2 is YYREEE (reference sequence). The CDR3 has 15 residues. CDR3 sequence (DNA): TGTGCCAGCAGCTTGGTAGCGGGGGAAAGCACTGAAGCTTTCTTT. Encoded protein: CASSLVAGESTEAFF.

The rearrangement links TRBV28 to TRBJ1-4; D ambiguous. This CDR3 contains 12 residues. CDR1 is MDHEN, CDR2 SYDVKM, per germline. The V end lost 5 bases, the J end lost 3 bases, and 4 bases lay between the germline ends. The CDR3: CASSPSNEKLFF. The CDR3 nucleotides are TGTGCCAGCAGTCCATCTAATGAAAAACTGTTTTTT.

The V call is TRBV15, the J call TRBJ1-3; D unresolved. V lost 0 bases, J lost 4 bases, and 19 bases lay in between. This CDR3 contains 18 residues. Per the germline V gene, CDR1 is LNHNV and CDR2 is YYDKDF (reference sequence). The CDR3 region has the DNA TGTGCCACCAGCAGAGATCTTCCCGGGTCGGGGAAGGGAAACACCATATATTTT. It encodes CATSRDLPGSGKGNTIYF.

The V and J genes are TRBV7-2 and TRBJ2-4, with D unclear. The CDR3 length is 11 residues. V dropped 4 bases and J dropped 9 bases, with 7 bases sitting between them. The V gene's germline CDR1 is SGHTA and CDR2 FQGNSA. The CDR3 bases are TGTGCCAGCAGCTCAGGTCTCATTCAGTACTTC. This sequence encodes CASSSGLIQYF.

The rearrangement uses TRBV29-1 and TRBJ2-5; tentatively, D is TRBD2 (6 bases). This CDR3 has 14 residues. Germline V gives CDR1 SQVTM, CDR2 ANQGSEA. Trimming took off 2 bases at V and 5 bases at J, with 15 bases between the two ends. The CDR3 coding sequence is TGCAGCGTTGAAACCGCCCTGCTAGCGGAGACCCAGTACTTC. It translates to CSVETALLAETQYF.

The chain links TRBV6-5 to TRBJ1-1; D might be TRBD1 (5 bases). From germline, CDR1 is MNHEY and CDR2 SVGAGI. There are 13 residues in the CDR3. V lost 4 bases and J lost 1, with 7 bases in between. The CDR3: CASSSQENTEAFF. The CDR3 bases are TGTGCCAGCAGTTCACAGGAGAACACTGAAGCTTTCTTT.

The chain uses TRBV5-1 and TRBJ1-5; maybe TRBD1 (5 bases). The V and J ends lost 2 bases and 1 base respectively, with 10 bases between them. CDR1 and CDR2 from the germline V gene are SGHRS and YFSETQ. This CDR3 has 15 residues. The DNA of the CDR3 is TGCGCCAGCAGCTTAATTGGGGCCAGCAATCAGCCCCAGCATTTT. It codes for CASSLIGASNQPQHF.

The rearrangement links TRBV18 to TRBJ1-2; 9 nucleotides agree with TRBD1. Per the germline V gene, CDR1 is KGHSH and CDR2 is LQKENI. After removal of 3 bases from V and 6 bases from J, the junction contained 5 bases not matched to a gene. The CDR3 contains 14 residues. CDR3 in DNA: TGTGCCAGCTCACCGAGACAGGGGGTCGATGGCTACACCTTC. This gives the protein CASSPRQGVDGYTF. The entire variable domain, with the rest obtained from reference TRBV18 and TRBJ1-2, is as follows: NAGVMQNPRHLVRRRGQEARLRCSPMKGHSHVYWYRQLPEEGLKFMVYLQKENIIDESGMPKERFSAEFPKEGPSILRIQQVVRGDSAAYFCASSPRQGVDGYTFGSGTRLTVV.

The chain links TRBV28 to TRBJ2-3, with D tentatively TRBD2 (6 bases). Germline lookup yields CDR1 MDHEN and CDR2 SYDVKM. The V and J ends lost 2 bases and 8 bases respectively, with 14 bases between them. The CDR3 runs to 14 residues. The CDR3 DNA is TGTGCCAGCAGTTTACGGGGGATGGAGGGTACGCAGTATTTT. Its protein is CASSLRGMEGTQYF.

The chain carries TRBV18 and TRBJ2-7; possible D gene TRBD1, 6 bases. The CDR3 consists of 13 residues. Germline V gene data show CDR1 as KGHSH and CDR2 as LQKENI. Trimming cost V 6 bases and J 6 bases, with 15 bases left between them. DNA for the CDR3: TGTGCCAGCTCCTCGACAGGAGGATTCGAGCAGTACGTC. This translates into CASSSTGGFEQYV.

CDR3 DNA: TGTGCCAGCAGTCTCACCGGGACAGGGAACGAGCAGTACGTC. Translating it yields CASSLTGTGNEQYV. The V gene is TRBV28, the J gene TRBJ2-7; 9 positions agree with TRBD1. The CDR3 totals 14 residues. Germline V gene lookup returns CDR1 MDHEN and CDR2 SYDVKM. Trimming cost V 5 bases and J 5 bases; bases outside gene matches: 7.

This rearrangement joins TRBV5-1 to TRBJ2-1, with TRBD2 matching over 8 bases. This CDR3 region has 12 residues. CDR1 and CDR2 (germline): SGHRS, YFSETQ. V was pared by 5 bases and J by 8 bases, with 3 bases of the junction left unmatched. The CDR3 nucleotides are TGCGCCAGCAGTCCCGGGGGGGATGAGCAGTTCTTC. Protein sequence: CASSPGGDEQFF.

In its sample, this clone was seen a few times. The rearrangement links TRBV28 to TRBJ2-7, with TRBD2 identical over 10 bases. The junction had 2 bases not matched to a gene; V was cut back by 4 bases and J by 2 bases. Per germline, CDR1 MDHEN and CDR2 SYDVKM. The CDR3 runs to 14 residues. CDR3 in DNA: TGTGCCAGCAGTTCTCTAGCGGGAGCCTACGAGCAGTACGTC. Amino acid sequence: CASSSLAGAYEQYV.

V gene TRBV7-7 combines with J gene TRBJ2-1, with D tentatively TRBD2 (6 bases). The CDR3 spans 12 residues. The germline gives CDR1 SSHAT, CDR2 FNYEAQ (reference sequence). DNA for the CDR3: TGTGCTAGCGGAAACAGTGTTCGTGAGCAGTTCTTC. It translates to CASGNSVREQFF.

The chain links TRBV29-1 to TRBJ2-2; 9 nucleotides line up with TRBD1. J lost 7 bases, V lost 6 bases, and 6 bases had no gene match. This CDR3 comprises 13 residues. Germline values: CDR1 SQVTM, CDR2 ANQGSEA. CDR3 residues: CSVNRGQGGELFF. The CDR3 DNA is TGCAGCGTCAACAGGGGGCAGGGCGGGGAGCTGTTTTTT.

This clone occurred a few times. V gene TRBV28 combines with J gene TRBJ1-6; possibly TRBD1 for D (6 bases). The germline V and J ends were trimmed by 4 bases and 15 bases, with 16 bases remaining between them. The germline V gene encodes CDR1 MDHEN and CDR2 SYDVKM. The CDR3 consists of 13 residues. This chain's CDR3 is CASSSIQGGLLHF. CDR3 DNA sequence: TGTGCCAGCAGTTCCATACAGGGCGGGCTCCTCCACTTT.

In its sample, this clone was seen a few times. J is TRBJ1-4 and V is TRBV5-4; 7 positions agree with TRBD1. Trimming at V came to 4 bases and at J to 7 bases, leaving 7 bases not matched to a gene. Germline CDR1 reads SGHNT; CDR2 reads YYREEE (reference sequence). The CDR3 runs to 14 residues. The CDR3 sequence is CASSPGQTVEKLFF. The CDR3 region has the DNA TGTGCCAGCAGCCCGGGACAGACAGTTGAAAAACTGTTTTTT.

The chain carries TRBV19 and TRBJ2-6, with TRBD1 matching over 8 bases. V lost 5 bases, J lost 1 base, and 10 bases stayed unmatched. Germline CDR1 and CDR2: LNHDA and SQIVND (reference sequence). CDR3 size: 18 residues. CDR3 coding DNA: TGTGCCAGTAGTGACGACAGGGGTCCGGTATCTGGGGCCAACGTCCTGACTTTC. Its protein product is CASSDDRGPVSGANVLTF.